Below, one T cell receptor beta chain is given with its context. Its cognate antigen is unknown. The libraries of TRB cDNA were prepared using 5' RACE with UMI labels. Reprocessing the 5' RACE reads, TCRdb reports a single entry for every CDR3 protein and omits DNA. The sample has around 26,000 distinct CDR3 sequences; the top ten hold about 2.7%. CDR3 length equals 15 residues. Germline V gives CDR1 MNHEY, CDR2 SVGAGI. The data belong to a study of CXCR3-negative and CXCR3-positive naive CD8 T cells. Study results and limitations: Each naive subset displayed comparably high diversity, whereas memory CD8+ cells displayed much lower diversity. The naive subsets expressed comparable surface CD5, and the authors inferred TCR strength from TRB CDR3 properties.

A CD45RO-CCR7+CD27+CD95- phenotype identified naive CD8+ T cells. Sequencing was performed on naive CXCR3- CD8+ T cells from blood. Documented subset: CD45RO-CCR7+CD27+CD95- naive CD8+ T cells lacking CXCR3 (TNR3-). This sequence was found in a human donor in good health. Some clones in this sample may be carry-over from other donors' samples. The chain couples TRBV6-5 to TRBJ2-1; TCRdb reports TRBD2, a call that lacks DNA to check it against. This CDR3 reads CASSSGRPSYNEQFF.